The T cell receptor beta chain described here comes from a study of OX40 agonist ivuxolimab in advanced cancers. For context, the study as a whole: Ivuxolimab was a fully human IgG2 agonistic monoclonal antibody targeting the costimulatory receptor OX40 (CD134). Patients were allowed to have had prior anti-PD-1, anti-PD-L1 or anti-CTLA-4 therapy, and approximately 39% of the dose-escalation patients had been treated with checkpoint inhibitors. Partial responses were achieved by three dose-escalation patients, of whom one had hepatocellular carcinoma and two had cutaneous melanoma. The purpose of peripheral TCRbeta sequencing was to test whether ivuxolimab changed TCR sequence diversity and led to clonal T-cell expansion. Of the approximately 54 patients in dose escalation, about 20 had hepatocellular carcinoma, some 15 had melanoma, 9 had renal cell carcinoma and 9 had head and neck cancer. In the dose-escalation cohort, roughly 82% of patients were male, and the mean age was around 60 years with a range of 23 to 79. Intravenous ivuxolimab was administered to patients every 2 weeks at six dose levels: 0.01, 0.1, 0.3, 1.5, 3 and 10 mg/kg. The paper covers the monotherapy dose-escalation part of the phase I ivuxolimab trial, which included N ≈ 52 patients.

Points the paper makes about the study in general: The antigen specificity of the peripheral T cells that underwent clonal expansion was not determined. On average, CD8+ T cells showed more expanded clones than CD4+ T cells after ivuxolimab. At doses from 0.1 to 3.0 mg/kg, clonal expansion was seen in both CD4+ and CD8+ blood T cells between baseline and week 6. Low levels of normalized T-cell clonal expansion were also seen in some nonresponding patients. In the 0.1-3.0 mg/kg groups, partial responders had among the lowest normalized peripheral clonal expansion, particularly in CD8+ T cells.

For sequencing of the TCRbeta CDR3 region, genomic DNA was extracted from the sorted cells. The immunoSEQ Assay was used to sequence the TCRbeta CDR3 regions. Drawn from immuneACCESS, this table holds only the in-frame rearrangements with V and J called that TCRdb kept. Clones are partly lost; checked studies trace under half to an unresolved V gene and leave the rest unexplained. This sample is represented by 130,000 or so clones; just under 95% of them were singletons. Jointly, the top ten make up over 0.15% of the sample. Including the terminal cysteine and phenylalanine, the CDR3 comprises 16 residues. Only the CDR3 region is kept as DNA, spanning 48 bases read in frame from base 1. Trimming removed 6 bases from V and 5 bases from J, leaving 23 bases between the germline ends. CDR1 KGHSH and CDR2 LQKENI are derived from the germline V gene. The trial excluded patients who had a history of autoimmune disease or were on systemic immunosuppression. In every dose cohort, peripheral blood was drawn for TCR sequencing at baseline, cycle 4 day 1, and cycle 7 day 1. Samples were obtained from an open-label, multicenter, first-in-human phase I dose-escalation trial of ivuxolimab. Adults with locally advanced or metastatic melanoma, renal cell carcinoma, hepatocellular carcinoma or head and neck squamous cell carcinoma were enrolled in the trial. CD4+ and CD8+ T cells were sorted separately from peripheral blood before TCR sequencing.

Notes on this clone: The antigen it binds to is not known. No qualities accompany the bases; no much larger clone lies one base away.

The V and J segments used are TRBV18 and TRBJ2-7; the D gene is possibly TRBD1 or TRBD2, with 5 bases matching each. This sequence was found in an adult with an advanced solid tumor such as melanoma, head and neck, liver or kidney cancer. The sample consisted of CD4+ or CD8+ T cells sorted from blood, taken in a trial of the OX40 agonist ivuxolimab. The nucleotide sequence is TGTGCCAGCTCTAACCTCTCCGGGGCCCTGAACCACGAGCAGTACTTC. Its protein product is CASSNLSGALNHEQYF.